One sample yielded the 11 T cell receptor beta chains listed below, sequenced in a study of blood T cells in healthy people across ages. A J-beta primer mix and a sample-barcoded 5' primer were used in a second PCR of about 7 to 12 cycles. TCRdb reanalysed the 5' RACE reads using MiXCR and keeps one entry per CDR3 protein. The data show 1.5 million to 2 million distinct CDR3 sequences, about 50% seen once. The sequencing sample was made of blood. The receptor set was obtained from a woman aged 35 to 49 in good health.

The chain is built from TRBV6-2 or TRBV6-3 and TRBJ2-1; D gene ambiguous. This CDR3 is 12 amino acids long. V was pared by 2 bases and J by 13 bases, with 12 bases between. From germline, CDR1 is MNHEY and CDR2 SVGEGT. The CDR3 loop reads CASSYTLETQFF. DNA of the CDR3: TGTGCCAGCAGTTACACGTTAGAGACCCAGTTCTTC.

This clonotype appeared a single time. The chain carries TRBV6-1 and TRBJ1-2, with D maybe TRBD1 (6 bases). The germline V and J ends were trimmed by 4 bases and 1 base, with 16 bases remaining between them. Germline CDR1 MNHNS, CDR2 SASEGT. The CDR3 has 16 residues. DNA for the CDR3: TGTGCCAGCAGTGCGGCCGGGACAAACTTTAACTATGGCTACACCTTC. Translated, it gives CASSAAGTNFNYGYTF.

As concerns this clonotype: Its ends do not fully match the called genes, so a read error is possible. V and J are TRBV4-3 and TRBJ1-2; perhaps TRBD1 as D (5 bases). Germline lookup yields CDR1 LGHNA and CDR2 YSLEER. The CDR3 loop spans 14 amino acids. The CDR3 sequence: CACREGTGSYGYTF. CDR3 nucleotide sequence: TGCGCCTGCAGAGAAGGAACAGGCAGCTATGGCTACACCTTC.

This clonotype was picked up a small number of times. This rearrangement joins TRBV11-2 to TRBJ2-7; TRBD2 agrees at 10 bases. Germline V CDR1 and CDR2: SGHAT, FQNNGV. This CDR3 comprises 18 residues. Losses at the gene ends were 0 bases for V and 0 bases for J; bases not matched to a gene: 8. CDR3 in amino acids: CASSLDSSGGRSSYEQYF. For the CDR3, the DNA is TGTGCCAGCAGCTTAGATTCTAGCGGGGGCCGGAGCTCCTACGAGCAGTACTTC.

This clonotype was seen a handful of times. This rearrangement joins TRBV28 to TRBJ2-4, with 7 bases aligning to TRBD2. Matching the DNA end better, TRBJ2-5 makes the J call doubtful. The length of the CDR3 is 13 residues. Germline loops: CDR1 MDHEN, CDR2 SYDVKM. CDR3 in DNA: TGTGCCAGCACCCGTGGGAGGGAGGAGACCCAGTACTTC. This encodes CASTRGREETQYF.

This clonotype was recorded many times. The CDR3 loop reads CSAQTRTSPTYEQYF. The CDR3 bases are TGCAGCGCCCAGACCAGGACATCACCTACCTACGAGCAGTACTTC. The gene calls are TRBV29-1 and TRBJ2-7; tentatively, D is TRBD1 (5 bases). This CDR3 is built from 15 residues. Germline CDR1 reads SQVTM; CDR2 reads ANQGSEA. V shed 7 bases and J shed 2 bases, with 21 bases lying between them.

The chain is built from TRBV6-2 or TRBV6-3 and TRBJ2-7; 10 bases line up with TRBD1. The CDR3 is 19 residues long. Germline V gives CDR1 MNHEY, CDR2 SVGEGT. The V and J ends lost 5 bases and 2 bases, in that order; junction bases with no gene match: 18. The CDR3 sequence: CASSINRDRGNVGPYEQYF. The CDR3 DNA reads as TGTGCCAGCAGTATAAACCGGGACAGGGGTAACGTCGGACCCTACGAGCAGTACTTC.

In this sample, this clonotype turned up a few times. This rearrangement joins TRBV5-1 to TRBJ2-3; the D is unclear. Deletions cut 6 bases from V and 0 bases from J, with 14 bases between. The CDR3 sequence is 15 residues long. CDR1 SGHRS and CDR2 YFSETQ come from the germline V gene. CDR3 residues: CASTRTEASTDTQYF. For the CDR3, the DNA is TGCGCCAGCACCAGGACCGAAGCTAGCACAGATACGCAGTATTTT.

A remark on this clonotype: A much larger clone is a single base away; this may be a read error. V and J are TRBV12-3 or TRBV12-4 and TRBJ2-5, with TRBD2 identical over 8 bases. V gave up 4 bases and J gave up 3 bases; unmatched junction bases: 10. CDR3 length: 16 residues. In DNA, the CDR3 is TGTGCCAGCAGTTGGAGGCAGGTTAGCGGGGAAGAGACCCAGTACTTC. It codes for CASSWRQVSGEETQYF.

This clonotype was picked up a small number of times. The rearrangement uses TRBV4-2 and TRBJ2-1, with 13 bases matching TRBD2. The CDR3 has 16 amino acids. V shed 3 bases and J 6 bases; nucleotides not matched to a gene: 5. Germline CDR1 is LGHNA and CDR2 is YNFKEQ. CDR3 sequence: CASSQGLAGSFNEQFF. CDR3 DNA sequence: TGTGCCAGCAGCCAGGGACTAGCGGGGTCATTCAATGAGCAGTTCTTC.

In this sample, this clonotype turned up a few times. The DNA for the CDR3 is TGCAGCGTTGGGCCCCATAATGGCTACACCTTC. This codes for CSVGPHNGYTF. The V gene is TRBV29-1, the J gene TRBJ1-2, with D unresolved. The CDR3 runs 11 residues. Trimming left V 4 bases short and J 6 bases short, with 9 bases between. Germline CDR1 and CDR2: SQVTM and ANQGSEA.